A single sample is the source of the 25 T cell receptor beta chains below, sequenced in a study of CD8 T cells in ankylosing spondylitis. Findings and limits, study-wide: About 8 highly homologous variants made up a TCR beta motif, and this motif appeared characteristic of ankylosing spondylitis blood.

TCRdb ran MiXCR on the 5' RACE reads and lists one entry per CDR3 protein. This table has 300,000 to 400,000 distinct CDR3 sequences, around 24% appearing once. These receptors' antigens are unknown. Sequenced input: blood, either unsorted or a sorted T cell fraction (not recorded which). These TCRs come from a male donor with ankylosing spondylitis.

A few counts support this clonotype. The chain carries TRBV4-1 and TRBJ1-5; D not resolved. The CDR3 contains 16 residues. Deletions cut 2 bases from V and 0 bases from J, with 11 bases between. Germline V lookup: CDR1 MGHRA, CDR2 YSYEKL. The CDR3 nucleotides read TGCGCCAGCAGCCAACCAGGACTGGTTAGCAATCAGCCCCAGCATTTT. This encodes CASSQPGLVSNQPQHF.

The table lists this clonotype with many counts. The CDR3 loop reads CASSPPLTRGNTQYF. The CDR3 DNA sequence: TGCGCCAGCAGCCCACCTCTCACGAGGGGGAATACGCAGTATTTT. V usage is TRBV5-1 and J usage is TRBJ2-3, with TRBD1 as a possible D gene (6 bases). Germline loops: CDR1 SGHRS, CDR2 YFSETQ. The V end was cut by 4 bases, the J end by 7 bases, with 19 bases between. This CDR3 region has 15 residues.

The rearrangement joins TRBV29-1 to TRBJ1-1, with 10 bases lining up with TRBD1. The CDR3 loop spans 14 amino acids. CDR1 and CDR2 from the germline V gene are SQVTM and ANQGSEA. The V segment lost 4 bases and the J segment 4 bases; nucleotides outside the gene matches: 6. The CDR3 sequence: CSVAPTGGGTEAFF. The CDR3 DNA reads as TGCAGCGTTGCCCCGACAGGGGGCGGCACTGAAGCTTTCTTT.

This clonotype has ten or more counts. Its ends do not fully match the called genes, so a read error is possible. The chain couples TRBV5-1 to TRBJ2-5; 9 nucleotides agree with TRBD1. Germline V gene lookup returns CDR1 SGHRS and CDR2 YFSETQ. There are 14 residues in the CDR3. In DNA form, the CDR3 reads TGTGCCAGCAGCCGGGGACAGGGCCAAGAGACCCAGTACTTC. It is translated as CASSRGQGQETQYF. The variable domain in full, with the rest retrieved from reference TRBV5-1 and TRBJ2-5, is KAGVTQTPRYLIKTRGQQVTLSCSPISGHRSVSWYQQTPGQGLQFLFEYFSETQRNKGNFPGRFSGRQFSNSRSEMNVSTLELGDSALYLCASSRGQGQETQYFGPGTRLLVL.

CDR3 region: CASRQSTGRETQYF. CDR3 coding DNA: TGTGCCAGCAGACAGTCTACAGGACGGGAGACCCAGTACTTC. This rearrangement joins TRBV7-2 to TRBJ2-5; D is perhaps TRBD1 (5 bases). Germline V CDR1 and CDR2: SGHTA, FQGNSA. CDR3 length: 14 residues. Between the trimmed V and J ends, which lost 6 bases and 5 bases, there was a span of 16 bases.

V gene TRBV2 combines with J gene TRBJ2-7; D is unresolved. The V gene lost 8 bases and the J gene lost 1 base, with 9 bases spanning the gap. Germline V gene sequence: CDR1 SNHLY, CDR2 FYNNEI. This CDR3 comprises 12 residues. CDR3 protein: CASGSDSYEQYF. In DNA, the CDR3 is TGTGCCAGCGGCTCAGATTCCTACGAGCAGTACTTC.

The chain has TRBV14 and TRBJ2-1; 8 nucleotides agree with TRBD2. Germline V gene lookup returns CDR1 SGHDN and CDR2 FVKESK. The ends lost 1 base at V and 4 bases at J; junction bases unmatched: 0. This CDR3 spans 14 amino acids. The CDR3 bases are TGTGCCAGCAGCCAAGCTAGCGGGTACAATGAGCAGTTCTTC. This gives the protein CASSQASGYNEQFF.

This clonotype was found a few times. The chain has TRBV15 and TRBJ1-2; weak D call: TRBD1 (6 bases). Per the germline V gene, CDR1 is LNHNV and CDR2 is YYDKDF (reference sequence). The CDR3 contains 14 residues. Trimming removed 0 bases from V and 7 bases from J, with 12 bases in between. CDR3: CATSRERRGPGYTF. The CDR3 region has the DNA TGTGCCACCAGCAGAGAGCGCAGGGGTCCTGGCTACACCTTC.

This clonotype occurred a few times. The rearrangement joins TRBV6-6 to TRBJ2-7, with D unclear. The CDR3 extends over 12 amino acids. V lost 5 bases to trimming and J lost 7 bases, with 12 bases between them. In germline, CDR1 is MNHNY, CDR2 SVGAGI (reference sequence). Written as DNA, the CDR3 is TGTGCCAGCAGTCTGCGGCAGCAAGAGCAGTACTTC. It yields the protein CASSLRQQEQYF.

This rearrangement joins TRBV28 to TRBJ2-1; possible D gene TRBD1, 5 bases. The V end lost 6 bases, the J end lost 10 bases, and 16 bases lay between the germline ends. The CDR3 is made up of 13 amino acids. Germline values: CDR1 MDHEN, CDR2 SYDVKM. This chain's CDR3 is CASSLAQAPEQFF. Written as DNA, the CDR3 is TGTGCCAGCAGCTTAGCACAGGCACCAGAGCAGTTCTTC. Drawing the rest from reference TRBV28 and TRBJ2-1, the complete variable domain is DVKVTQSSRYLVKRTGEKVFLECVQDMDHENMFWYRQDPGLGLRLIYFSYDVKMKEKGDIPEGYSVSREKKERFSLILESASTNQTSMYLCASSLAQAPEQFFGPGTRLTVL.

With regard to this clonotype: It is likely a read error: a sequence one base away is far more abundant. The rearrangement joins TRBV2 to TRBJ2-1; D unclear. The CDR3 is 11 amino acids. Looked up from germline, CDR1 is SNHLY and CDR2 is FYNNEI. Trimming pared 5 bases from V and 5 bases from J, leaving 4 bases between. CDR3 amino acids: CASSPNNEQFF. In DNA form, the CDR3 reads TGTGCCAGCAGTCCTAACAATGAGCAGTTCTTC.

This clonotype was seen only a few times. Written as DNA, the CDR3 is TGTGCCACCAGCGGATACGGGAGAACCCACGAGCAGTACTTC. Translation: CATSGYGRTHEQYF. This sequence joins TRBV15 and TRBJ2-7; a weak D match, TRBD2 (6 bases). From germline, CDR1 is LNHNV and CDR2 YYDKDF (reference sequence). This CDR3 has 14 residues. V was pared by 5 bases and J by 5 bases, with 16 bases between.

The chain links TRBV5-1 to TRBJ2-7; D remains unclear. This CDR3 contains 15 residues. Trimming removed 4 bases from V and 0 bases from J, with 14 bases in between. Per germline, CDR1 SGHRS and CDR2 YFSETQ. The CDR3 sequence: CASSTGGKSSYEQYF. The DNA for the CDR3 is TGCGCCAGCAGCACCGGCGGCAAGAGCTCCTACGAGCAGTACTTC.

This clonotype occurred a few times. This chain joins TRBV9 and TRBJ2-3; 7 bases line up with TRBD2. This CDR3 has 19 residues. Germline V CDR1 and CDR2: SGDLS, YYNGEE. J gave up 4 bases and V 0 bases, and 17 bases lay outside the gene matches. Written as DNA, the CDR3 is TGTGCCAGCAGCGTAGCTTCCCAATGGGGGGGATTAAAGGCAGATACGCAGTATTTT. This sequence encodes CASSVASQWGGLKADTQYF.

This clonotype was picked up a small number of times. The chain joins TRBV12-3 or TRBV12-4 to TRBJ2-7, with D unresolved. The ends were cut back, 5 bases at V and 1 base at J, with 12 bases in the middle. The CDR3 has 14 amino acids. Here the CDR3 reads CASSLSTVSYEQYF. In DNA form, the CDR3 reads TGTGCCAGCAGTCTTTCCACCGTATCCTACGAGCAGTACTTC.

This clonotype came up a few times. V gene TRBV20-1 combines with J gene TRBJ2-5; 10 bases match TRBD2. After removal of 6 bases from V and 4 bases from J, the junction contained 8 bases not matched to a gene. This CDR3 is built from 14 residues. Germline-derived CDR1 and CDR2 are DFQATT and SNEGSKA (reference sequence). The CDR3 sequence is CSATLAGPLETQYF. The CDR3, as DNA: TGCAGTGCGACACTAGCGGGACCCTTAGAGACCCAGTACTTC.

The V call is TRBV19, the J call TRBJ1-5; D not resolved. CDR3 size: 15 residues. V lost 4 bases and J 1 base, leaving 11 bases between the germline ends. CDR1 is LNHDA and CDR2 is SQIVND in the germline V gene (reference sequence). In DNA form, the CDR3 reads TGTGCCAGTAGTAACCTAGTCGGGAGCAATCAGCCCCAGCATTTT. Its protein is CASSNLVGSNQPQHF.

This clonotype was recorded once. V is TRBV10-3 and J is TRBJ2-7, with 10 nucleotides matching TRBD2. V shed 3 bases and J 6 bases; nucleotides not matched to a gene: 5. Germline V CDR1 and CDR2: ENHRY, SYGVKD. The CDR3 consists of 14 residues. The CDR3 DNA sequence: TGTGCCATCAGTGACGGAGCGGGGGGGGTCGAGCAGTACTTC. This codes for CAISDGAGGVEQYF.

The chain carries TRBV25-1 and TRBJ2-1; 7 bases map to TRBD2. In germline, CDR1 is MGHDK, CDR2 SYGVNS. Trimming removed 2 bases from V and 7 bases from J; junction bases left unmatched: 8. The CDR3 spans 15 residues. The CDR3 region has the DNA TGTGCCAGCAGTGAAGCGGGAGTTTCGGGGAATGAGCAGTTCTTC. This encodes CASSEAGVSGNEQFF.

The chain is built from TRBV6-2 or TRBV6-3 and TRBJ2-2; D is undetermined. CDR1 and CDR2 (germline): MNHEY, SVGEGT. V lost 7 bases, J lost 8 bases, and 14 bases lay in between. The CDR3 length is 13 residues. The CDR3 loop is CASTIYVPGELFF. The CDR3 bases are TGTGCCAGCACGATCTATGTGCCTGGGGAGCTGTTTTTT.

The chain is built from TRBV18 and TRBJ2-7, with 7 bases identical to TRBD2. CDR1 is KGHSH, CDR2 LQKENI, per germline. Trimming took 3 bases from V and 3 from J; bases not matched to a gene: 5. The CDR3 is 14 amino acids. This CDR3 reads CASSPVPSGYEQYF. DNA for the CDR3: TGTGCCAGCTCACCGGTCCCTAGCGGCTACGAGCAGTACTTC.

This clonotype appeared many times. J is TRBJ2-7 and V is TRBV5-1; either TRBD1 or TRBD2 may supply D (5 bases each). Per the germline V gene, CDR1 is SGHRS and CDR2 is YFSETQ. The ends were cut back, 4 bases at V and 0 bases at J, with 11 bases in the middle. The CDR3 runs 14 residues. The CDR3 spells CASSLSGTSYEQYF. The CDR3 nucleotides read TGCGCCAGCAGCCTGTCGGGGACCTCCTACGAGCAGTACTTC. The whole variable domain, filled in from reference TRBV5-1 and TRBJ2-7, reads KAGVTQTPRYLIKTRGQQVTLSCSPISGHRSVSWYQQTPGQGLQFLFEYFSETQRNKGNFPGRFSGRQFSNSRSEMNVSTLELGDSALYLCASSLSGTSYEQYFGPGTRLTVT.

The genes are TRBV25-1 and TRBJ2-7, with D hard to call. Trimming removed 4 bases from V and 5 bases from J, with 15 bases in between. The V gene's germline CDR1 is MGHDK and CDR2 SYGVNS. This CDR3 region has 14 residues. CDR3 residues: CASSGRILPHEQYF. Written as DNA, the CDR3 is TGTGCCAGCAGTGGCAGGATTCTACCCCACGAGCAGTACTTC.

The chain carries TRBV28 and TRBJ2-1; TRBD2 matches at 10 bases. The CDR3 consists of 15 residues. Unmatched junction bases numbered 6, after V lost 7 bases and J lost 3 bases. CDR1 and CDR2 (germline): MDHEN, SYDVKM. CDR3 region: CASNPTSGFYNEQFF. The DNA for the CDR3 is TGTGCCAGCAATCCGACTAGCGGGTTCTACAATGAGCAGTTCTTC.

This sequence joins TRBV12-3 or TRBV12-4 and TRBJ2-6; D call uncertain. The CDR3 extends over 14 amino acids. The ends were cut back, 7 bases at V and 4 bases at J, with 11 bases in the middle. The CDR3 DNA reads TGTGCCAGCACCACCCAGCAAGGGGCCAACGTCCTGACTTTC. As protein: CASTTQQGANVLTF.